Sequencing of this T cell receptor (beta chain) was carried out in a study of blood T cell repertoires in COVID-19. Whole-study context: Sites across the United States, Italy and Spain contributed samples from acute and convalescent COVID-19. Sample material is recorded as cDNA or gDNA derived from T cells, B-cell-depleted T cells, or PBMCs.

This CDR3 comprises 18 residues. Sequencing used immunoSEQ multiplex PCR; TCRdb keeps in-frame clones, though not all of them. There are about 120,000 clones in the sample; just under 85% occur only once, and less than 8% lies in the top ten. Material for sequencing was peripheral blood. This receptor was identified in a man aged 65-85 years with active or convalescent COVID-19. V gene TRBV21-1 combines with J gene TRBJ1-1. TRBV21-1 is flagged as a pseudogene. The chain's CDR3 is CASSKEVKRIPVGTEAFF. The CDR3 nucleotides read TGTGCCAGCAGCAAAGAGGTTAAGCGGATTCCGGTGGGCACTGAAGCTTTCTTT.